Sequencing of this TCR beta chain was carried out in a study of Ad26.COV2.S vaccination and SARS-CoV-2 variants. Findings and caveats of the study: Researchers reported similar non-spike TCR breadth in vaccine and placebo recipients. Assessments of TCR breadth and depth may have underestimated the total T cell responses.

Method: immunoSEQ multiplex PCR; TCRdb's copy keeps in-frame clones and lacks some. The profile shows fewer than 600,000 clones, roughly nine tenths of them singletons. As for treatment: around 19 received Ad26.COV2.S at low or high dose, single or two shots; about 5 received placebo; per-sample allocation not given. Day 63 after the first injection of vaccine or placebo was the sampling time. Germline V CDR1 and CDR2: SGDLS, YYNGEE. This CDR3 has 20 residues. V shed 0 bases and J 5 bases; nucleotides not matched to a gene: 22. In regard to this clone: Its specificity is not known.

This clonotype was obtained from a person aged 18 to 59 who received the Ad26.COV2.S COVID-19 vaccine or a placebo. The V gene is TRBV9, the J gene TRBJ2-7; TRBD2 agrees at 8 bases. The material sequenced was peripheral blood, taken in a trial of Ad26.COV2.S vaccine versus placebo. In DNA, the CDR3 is TGTGCCAGCAGCGTAGGCCCCAGCCCGGCGGGGGGCCCCCTGCGGCACGAGCAGTACTTC. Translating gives CASSVGPSPAGGPLRHEQYF. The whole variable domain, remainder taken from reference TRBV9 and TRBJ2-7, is DSGVTQTPKHLITATGQRVTLRCSPRSGDLSVYWYQQSLDQGLQFLIQYYNGEERAKGNILERFSAQQFPDLHSELNLSSLELGDSALYFCASSVGPSPAGGPLRHEQYFGPGTRLTVT.